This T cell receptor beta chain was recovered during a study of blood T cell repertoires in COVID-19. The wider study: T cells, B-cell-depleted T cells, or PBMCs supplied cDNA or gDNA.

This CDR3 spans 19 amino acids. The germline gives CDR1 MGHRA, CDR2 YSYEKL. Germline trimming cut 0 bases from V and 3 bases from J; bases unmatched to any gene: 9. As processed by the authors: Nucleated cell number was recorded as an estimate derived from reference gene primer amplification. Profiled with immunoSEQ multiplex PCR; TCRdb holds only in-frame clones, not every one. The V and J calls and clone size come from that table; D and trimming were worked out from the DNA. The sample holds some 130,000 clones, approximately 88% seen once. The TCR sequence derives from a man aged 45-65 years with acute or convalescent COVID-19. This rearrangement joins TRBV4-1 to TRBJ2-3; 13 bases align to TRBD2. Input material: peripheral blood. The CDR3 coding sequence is TGCGCCAGCAGCCAAGAAGGCCCCCAGACTAGCGGGGGGACAGATACGCAGTATTTT. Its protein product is CASSQEGPQTSGGTDTQYF.